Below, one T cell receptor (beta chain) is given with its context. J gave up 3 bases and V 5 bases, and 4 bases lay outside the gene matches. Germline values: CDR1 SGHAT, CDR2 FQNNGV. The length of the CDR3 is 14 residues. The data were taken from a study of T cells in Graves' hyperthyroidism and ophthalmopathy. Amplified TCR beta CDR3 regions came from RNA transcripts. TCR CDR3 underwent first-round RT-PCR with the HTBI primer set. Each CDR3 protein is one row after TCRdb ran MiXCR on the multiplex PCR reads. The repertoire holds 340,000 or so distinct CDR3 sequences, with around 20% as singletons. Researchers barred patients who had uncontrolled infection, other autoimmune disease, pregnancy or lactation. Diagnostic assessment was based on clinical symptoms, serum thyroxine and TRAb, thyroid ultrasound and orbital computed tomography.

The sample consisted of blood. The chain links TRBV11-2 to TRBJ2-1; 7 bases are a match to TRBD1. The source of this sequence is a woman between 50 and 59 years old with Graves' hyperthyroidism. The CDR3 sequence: CASSRGQFYNEQFF. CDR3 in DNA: TGTGCCAGCAGCCGGGGACAGTTCTACAATGAGCAGTTCTTC. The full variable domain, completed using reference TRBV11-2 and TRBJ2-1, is EAGVAQSPRYKIIEKRQSVAFWCNPISGHATLYWYQQILGQGPKLLIQFQNNGVVDDSQLPKDRFSAERLKGVDSTLKIQPAKLEDSAVYLCASSRGQFYNEQFFGPGTRLTVL.